This T cell receptor beta chain derives from a study of regulatory T cells in long-lasting Graves disease. Points from the study as a whole: Persistent Graves' patients had lower TCR diversity than newly diagnosed ones. Persistent disease showed a preference for TRBV28, TRBJ1-2 and TRBJ2-5.

Time point described: newly diagnosed GD, antithyroid drugs for less than 3 months. PBMCs provided the RNA from which the TCR library was made. The CDR3 totals 12 residues. V lost 4 bases and J 8 bases, leaving 11 bases between the germline ends. Germline V gene lookup returns CDR1 LGHDT and CDR2 YNNKEL (reference sequence). Construction of TCR beta libraries relied on iRepertoire HTBI primers and on Arm-PCR targeting CDR3 regions. A single record per CDR3 protein comes from TCRdb applying MiXCR to the multiplex PCR reads. The data show around 500,000 distinct CDR3 sequences, with 16% seen just once and just under 25% held by the top ten. In regard to this clonotype: Its matching antigen is unknown.

These same records also appear under a second study, on T cells in Graves' hyperthyroidism and ophthalmopathy. That investigation notes: Patients with ophthalmopathy were separated from those with stable hyperthyroidism by a 13 V-J model.

The chain combines TRBV3-1 with TRBJ1-2; D call uncertain. Sample: peripheral blood mononuclear cells (PBMCs), taken at new diagnosis, from a patient treated with antithyroid drugs. The clonotype comes from a woman aged 35-65 years with Graves disease. The CDR3 protein is CASSRARGGYTF. The CDR3 bases are TGTGCCAGCAGCCGAGCTCGAGGAGGCTACACCTTC.